These T cell receptor beta chains were read from a single sample in a study of T cell clones after liver transplantation. This table comes from immunoSEQ multiplex PCR, and its TCRdb copy is limited to in-frame clones, with some not included. The profile shows about 51,000 clones, roughly nine tenths of them singletons. The sequenced sample was CD8+ T cells from blood, obtained 12 months after liver transplant. Receptors were obtained from a human patient who received a liver transplant. The T cells may come from the graft donor. The CDR3 runs from the conserved cysteine through the conserved F or W. Each record gives: D gene, clone size, V gene, J gene, CDR3 protein, CDR3 DNA. A D gene is named only where the DNA matches it firmly. The size of a clone is reported for some rows only, either as once, few or many, or as a class for expanded clones.

NA,NA,TRBV6-7,TRBJ2-7,CASIETGRQEPPYEQYF,TGTGCCAGCATTGAAACAGGGCGACAGGAGCCGCCCTACGAGCAGTACTTC
TRBD1,NA,TRBV19,TRBJ1-5,CASSIDREGGQPQHF,TGTGCCAGTAGTATCGACAGGGAAGGGGGTCAGCCCCAGCATTTT
NA,NA,TRBV6-5,TRBJ2-2,CASTVGHGSGELFF,TGTGCCAGCACCGTTGGCCATGGTTCCGGGGAGCTGTTTTTT
NA,NA,TRBV7-9,TRBJ2-2,CASSQPSAGELFF,TGTGCCAGCAGCCAGCCTAGCGCCGGGGAGCTGTTTTTT
NA,NA,TRBV19,TRBJ1-1,CASSMGGNMNTEAFF,TGTGCCAGTAGTATGGGAGGGAACATGAACACTGAAGCTTTCTTT
NA,NA,TRBV27,TRBJ1-2,CASSLTENYGYTF,TGTGCCAGCAGTTTAACAGAAAACTATGGCTACACCTTC
NA,once,TRBV28,TRBJ2-7,CASSSFLGPDEQYF,TGTGCCAGCAGTTCTTTCTTAGGGCCAGACGAGCAGTACTTC
TRBD1,NA,TRBV4-3,TRBJ2-5,CASSQGTGDQETQYF,TGCGCCAGCAGCCAAGGCACAGGGGACCAAGAGACCCAGTACTTC
NA,medium-sized,TRBV6-6,TRBJ1-2,CASGSGASNYGYTF,TGTGCCAGCGGTTCGGGCGCTTCTAACTATGGCTACACCTTC
TRBD2,NA,TRBV10-3,TRBJ2-3,CAITTGGGTDTQYF,TGTGCCATCACCACGGGGGGAGGAACAGATACGCAGTATTTT
TRBD2,few,TRBV7-2,TRBJ2-5,CASSPGLARQETQYF,TGTGCCAGCAGCCCCGGACTAGCACGTCAAGAGACCCAGTACTTC
TRBD2,NA,TRBV18,TRBJ2-1,CASSPPAGDRQFF,TGTGCCAGCTCACCACCGGCGGGGGACCGACAGTTCTTC
TRBD2,NA,TRBV19,TRBJ2-7,CASSIAGGLEQYF,TGTGCCAGTAGTATAGCGGGGGGACTCGAGCAGTACTTC
NA,NA,TRBV10-2,TRBJ2-7,CASSERGLASRGAYEQYF,TGCGCCAGCAGTGAAAGGGGACTGGCTTCTCGCGGGGCCTACGAGCAGTACTTC
TRBD2,NA,TRBV4-3,TRBJ2-7,CASSQDRAGWGEGFYEQYF,TGCGCCAGCAGCCAAGATCGGGCCGGCTGGGGGGAGGGGTTCTACGAGCAGTACTTC
NA,NA,TRBV30,TRBJ1-1,CAWDRPTGRNTEAFF,TGTGCCTGGGACAGGCCCACAGGGCGCAACACTGAAGCTTTCTTT
NA,NA,TRBV6-6,TRBJ1-5,CASSYIIEANQPQHF,TGTGCCAGCAGTTACATTATTGAGGCCAATCAGCCCCAGCATTTT
NA,NA,TRBV7-9,TRBJ1-1,CASSLVPSSLNTEAFF,TGTGCCAGCAGCTTAGTCCCCAGCAGCTTGAACACTGAAGCTTTCTTT
NA,NA,TRBV19,TRBJ2-1,CASSIGTIYNEQFF,TGTGCCAGTAGTATAGGGACTATCTACAATGAGCAGTTCTTC
NA,NA,TRBV13,TRBJ2-7,CASSSDNYEQYF,TGTGCCAGCAGCTCGGATAACTACGAGCAGTACTTC
NA,NA,TRBV2,TRBJ2-7,CASSGDSPPQGHEQYF,TGTGCCAGCAGTGGGGACTCACCTCCGCAGGGCCACGAGCAGTACTTC
NA,NA,TRBV28,TRBJ2-1,CASSQPGLYNEQFF,TGTGCCAGCAGTCAACCTGGACTTTACAATGAGCAGTTCTTC
NA,NA,TRBV18,TRBJ1-1,CAGGGMNTEAFF,TGTGCCGGGGGGGGAATGAACACTGAAGCTTTCTTT
NA,once,TRBV28,TRBJ1-1,CASSFMGAWAFF,TGTGCCAGCAGTTTTATGGGGGCCTGGGCTTTCTTT
NA,NA,TRBV7-8,TRBJ2-4,CASSLGGYSSKNIQYF,TGTGCCAGCAGCTTAGGGGGTTACTCTAGCAAAAACATTCAGTACTTC
TRBD2,NA,TRBV27,TRBJ2-7,CASSFLASGSYEQYF,TGTGCCAGCAGTTTTCTGGCTAGCGGGTCCTACGAGCAGTACTTC
TRBD2,NA,TRBV28,TRBJ2-1,CASSLLGLAGNEQFF,TGTGCCAGCAGTTTATTGGGACTAGCGGGCAATGAGCAGTTCTTC
NA,NA,TRBV7-2,TRBJ2-7,CASSTGLSYEQYF,TGTGCCAGCAGCACGGGACTTTCTTACGAGCAGTACTTC
TRBD2,once,TRBV30,TRBJ2-7,CAWSKGTSGSYEQYF,TGTGCCTGGAGTAAAGGGACTAGCGGTAGCTACGAGCAGTACTTC
NA,NA,TRBV7-9,TRBJ2-2,CASSSQNLANTGELFF,TGTGCCAGCAGCTCACAAAATCTAGCGAACACCGGGGAGCTGTTTTTT
NA,once,TRBV2,TRBJ2-2,CASSVFLGPAGELFF,TGTGCCAGCAGTGTTTTTCTTGGGCCCGCCGGGGAGCTGTTTTTT
NA,NA,TRBV28,TRBJ1-1,CASSLWGGPGERMNTEAFF,TGTGCCAGCAGTTTGTGGGGTGGGCCAGGTGAGAGGATGAACACTGAAGCTTTCTTT
NA,NA,TRBV6-5,TRBJ2-5,CASSGGKETQYF,TGTGCCAGCTCGGGCGGGAAGGAGACCCAGTACTTC
TRBD1,NA,TRBV28,TRBJ1-5,CASSMGQGFRQPQHF,TGTGCCAGCAGTATGGGACAGGGGTTTCGTCAGCCCCAGCATTTT
NA,many,TRBV27,TRBJ2-7,CASSLSGWGEQYF,TGTGCCAGCAGCCTCTCGGGTTGGGGCGAGCAGTACTTC
TRBD1,NA,TRBV7-9,TRBJ2-7,CASSPRDRNYEQYF,TGTGCCAGCAGCCCCCGGGACAGGAACTACGAGCAGTACTTC
NA,NA,TRBV4-1,TRBJ2-3,CASSQEAGRTDTQYF,TGCGCCAGCAGCCAAGAGGCAGGGCGCACAGATACGCAGTATTTT
NA,NA,TRBV19,TRBJ1-2,CASSMGIHGYTF,TGTGCCAGTAGTATGGGGATCCATGGCTACACCTTC
NA,NA,TRBV6-5,TRBJ2-3,CASAGIGGNTQYF,TGTGCCAGCGCGGGGATAGGAGGGAATACGCAGTATTTT
NA,many,TRBV13,TRBJ2-2,CASSLVSGELFF,TGTGCCAGCTCCTTGGTTTCCGGGGAGCTGTTTTTT
NA,few,TRBV19,TRBJ2-7,CASSQEGLYEQYF,TGTGCCAGTAGTCAGGAGGGTCTCTACGAGCAGTACTTC
NA,NA,TRBV27,TRBJ1-1,CASSLIWEAEAFF,TGTGCCAGCAGTTTAATCTGGGAGGCTGAAGCTTTCTTT
NA,NA,TRBV19,TRBJ2-1,CASTEGFTQFF,TGTGCCAGTACGGAAGGATTCACGCAGTTCTTC
TRBD1,NA,TRBV7-9,TRBJ2-2,CASSLRDRGPGELFF,TGTGCCAGCAGCTTAAGGGACAGGGGGCCCGGGGAGCTGTTTTTT
NA,NA,TRBV7-2,TRBJ2-7,CASSFWDSYEQYF,TGTGCCAGCAGCTTTTGGGATTCCTACGAGCAGTACTTC
NA,NA,TRBV6-1,TRBJ1-1,CASSDLWVDTEAFF,TGTGCCAGCAGTGACTTATGGGTAGACACTGAAGCTTTCTTT
TRBD1,NA,TRBV7-7,TRBJ2-7,CASSPRWDSDEQYF,TGTGCCAGCAGCCCCCGCTGGGACAGTGACGAGCAGTACTTC
NA,NA,TRBV5-5,TRBJ2-4,CASSLGSDIQYF,TGTGCCAGCAGCTTAGGTTCAGACATTCAGTACTTC
TRBD2,NA,TRBV2,TRBJ2-5,CASRGTSGRYPLETQYF,TGTGCCAGCAGGGGGACTAGCGGGAGGTACCCCCTGGAGACCCAGTACTTC
NA,NA,TRBV27,TRBJ2-2,CASSQLAANTGELFF,TGTGCCAGCAGCCAACTAGCTGCGAACACCGGGGAGCTGTTTTTT
TRBD2,NA,TRBV2,TRBJ2-4,CASQREGRNIQYF,TGTGCCAGCCAGCGGGAGGGTAGGAACATTCAGTACTTC
NA,NA,TRBV19,TRBJ2-1,CASSMAPNEQFF,TGTGCCAGTAGTATGGCTCCGAATGAGCAGTTCTTC
NA,NA,TRBV19,TRBJ2-7,CASSSSVAANYEQYF,TGTGCCAGTAGTTCATCGGTTGCGGCGAACTACGAGCAGTACTTC
TRBD1,NA,TRBV5-1,TRBJ1-2,CASRPGGNTYGYTF,TGCGCCAGCAGGCCAGGGGGCAACACCTATGGCTACACCTTC
TRBD1,NA,TRBV4-3,TRBJ2-7,CASSQVNRGEQYF,TGCGCCAGCAGCCAAGTAAACAGGGGCGAGCAGTACTTC